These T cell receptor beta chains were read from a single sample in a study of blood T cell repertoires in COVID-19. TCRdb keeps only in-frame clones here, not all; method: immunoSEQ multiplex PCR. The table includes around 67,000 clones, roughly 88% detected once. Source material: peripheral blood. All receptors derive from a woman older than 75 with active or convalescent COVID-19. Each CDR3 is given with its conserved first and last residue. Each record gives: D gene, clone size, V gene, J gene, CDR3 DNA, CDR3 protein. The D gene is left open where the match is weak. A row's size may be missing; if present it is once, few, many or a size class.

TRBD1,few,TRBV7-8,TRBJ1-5,TGTGCCAGCAGCTCCCCAGTCAGGGGGCCGGGGCAGCCCCAGCATTTT,CASSSPVRGPGQPQHF
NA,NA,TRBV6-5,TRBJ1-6,TGTGCCAGCATTGCTTTGACAAATTCACCCCTCCACTTT,CASIALTNSPLHF
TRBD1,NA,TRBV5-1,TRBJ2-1,TGCGCCAGCAGCTTGAGGACAGGGGTCTACAATGAGCAGTTCTTC,CASSLRTGVYNEQFF
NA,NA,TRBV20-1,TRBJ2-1,TGCAGTGCTAGTTACGGGGAAGCCTTGAACAATGAGCAGTTCTTC,CSASYGEALNNEQFF
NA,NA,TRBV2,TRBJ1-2,TGTGCCAGCAGTGTGGTAGCTAACTATGGCTACACCTTC,CASSVVANYGYTF
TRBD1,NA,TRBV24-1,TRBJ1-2,TGTGCCACCAGTGACCCGGGGACAGGGGGCGGAATTGGCTACACCTTC,CATSDPGTGGGIGYTF
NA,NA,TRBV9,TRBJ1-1,TGTGCCAGCAGCCCCCCCAGTGGCACTGAAGCTTTCTTT,CASSPPSGTEAFF
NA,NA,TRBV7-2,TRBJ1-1,TGTGCCAGCAGCTTAGGATGGCAGGCGTTGAACACTGAAGCTTTCTTT,CASSLGWQALNTEAFF
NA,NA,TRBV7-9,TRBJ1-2,TGTGCCAGCAGCCGCGGGGGGAGGGCTAACTATGGCTACACCTTC,CASSRGGRANYGYTF
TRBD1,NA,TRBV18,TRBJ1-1,TGTGCCAGCTCCCGACAGGGGGTGAGCACTGAAGCTTTCTTT,CASSRQGVSTEAFF
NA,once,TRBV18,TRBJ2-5,TGTGCCAGCTCACGACAGGATCAAGAGACCCAGTACTTC,CASSRQDQETQYF
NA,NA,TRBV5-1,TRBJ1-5,TGCGCCAGCAGTCCACAGGGATTGAATCAGCCCCAGCATTTT,CASSPQGLNQPQHF
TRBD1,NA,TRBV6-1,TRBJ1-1,TGTGCCAGCAGTGACATGGGACAGGGGGGGAACACTGAAGCTTTCTTT,CASSDMGQGGNTEAFF
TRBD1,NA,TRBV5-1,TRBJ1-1,TGCGCCAGCAGCTTGGTCGCAGGGGGGAACACTGAAGCTTTCTTT,CASSLVAGGNTEAFF
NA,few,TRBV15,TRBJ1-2,TGTGCCAACAACAGGGTAGCCTTC,CANNRVAF
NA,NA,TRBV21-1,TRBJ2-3,TGTGCCAGCAGCAAACCGCTCGGCTTTGGGGGACTAGCCGCTCGCACAGATACGCAGTATTTT,CASSKPLGFGGLAARTDTQYF
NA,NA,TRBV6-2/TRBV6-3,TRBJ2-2,TGTGCCAGCAGCCCCGTGGGGGCGGGCACCGGGGAGCTGTTTTTT,CASSPVGAGTGELFF
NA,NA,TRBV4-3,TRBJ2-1,TGCGCCAGCAGTCCTCGCCCCGCGGACTCCTACAATGAGCAGTTCTTC,CASSPRPADSYNEQFF
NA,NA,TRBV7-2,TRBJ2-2,TGTGCCAGCAGCAGCCGGAGTGGAAGCAACACCGGGGAGCTGTTTTTT,CASSSRSGSNTGELFF
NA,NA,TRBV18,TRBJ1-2,TGTGCCAGCTCAAGTATCGCCCAGTCTCTCTTAATGGGGGCGGGTGGCTACACCTTC,CASSSIAQSLLMGAGGYTF
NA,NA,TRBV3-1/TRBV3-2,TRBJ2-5,TGTGCCAGCAGCCAAGTTAGGGGGGAGACCCAGTACTTC,CASSQVRGETQYF
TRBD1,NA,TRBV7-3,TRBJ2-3,TGTGCCAGCAGCCAGACAGGGCTCACAGATACGCAGTATTTT,CASSQTGLTDTQYF
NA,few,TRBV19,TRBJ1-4,TGTGCCAGTAGTAGGGGGGGAGCAACTAATGAAAAACTGTTTTTT,CASSRGGATNEKLFF
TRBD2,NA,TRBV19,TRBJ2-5,TGTGCCAGTATGTGGACTAGCGGGGGGTCACAAGAGACCCAGTACTTC,CASMWTSGGSQETQYF
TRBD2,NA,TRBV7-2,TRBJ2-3,TGTGCCACCCGGGGGGGGGCTAGCACAGATACGCAGTATTTT,CATRGGASTDTQYF
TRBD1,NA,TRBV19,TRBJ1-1,TGTGCCAGTAGTTACAGGGGGGGTGTTTTAGCTTTCTTT,CASSYRGGVLAFF
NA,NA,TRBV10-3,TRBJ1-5,TGTGCCATCAGTGAGTCGCCGCCAGGGGCCAATCAGCCCCAGCATTTT,CAISESPPGANQPQHF
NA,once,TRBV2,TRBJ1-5,TGTGCCAGCAGTGAAGAGGGGAATCAGCCCCAGCATTTT,CASSEEGNQPQHF
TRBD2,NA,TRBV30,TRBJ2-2,TGTGCCTGGAGTGTACTAGCGGGCACCGGGGAGCTGTTTTTT,CAWSVLAGTGELFF
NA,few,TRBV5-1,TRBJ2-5,TGCGCCAGCAGCTTGGCCGGAGAGACCCAGTACTTC,CASSLAGETQYF
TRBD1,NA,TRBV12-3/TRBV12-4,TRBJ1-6,TGTGCCAGCAGCCTGACAGGGACTTCACCCCTCCACTTT,CASSLTGTSPLHF
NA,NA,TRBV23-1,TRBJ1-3,TGCGCCAGCAGTCAGACGGACGGAGGGGGAAACACCATATATTTT,CASSQTDGGGNTIYF
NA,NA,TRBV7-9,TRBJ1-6,TGTGCCAGCAGCCCCAGTAATTCACCCCTCCACTTT,CASSPSNSPLHF
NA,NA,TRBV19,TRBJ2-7,TGTGCCAACCCCAGGGTCTCCTCCTACGAGCAGTACTTC,CANPRVSSYEQYF
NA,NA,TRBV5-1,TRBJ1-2,TGCGCCAGCAGCTCCTGGCGGGGTAAGGGCTATGGCTACACCTTC,CASSSWRGKGYGYTF